This T cell receptor beta chain is from a study of cytotoxic CD8 clonotypes in ibrutinib-treated CLL. Across the whole study: Partial response was seen in approximately 25 patients and complete response in 2; after median around 5.5 years, roughly 14 stayed remitted, around 12 progressed. Overall study results and limits: Clonality measured at baseline exceeded age-matched healthy donors, tracking circulating CD8+ T-cell counts.

Deep sequencing aimed at 1 in 200,000 to 1 in 1 million T cells' resolution. This table comes from immunoSEQ multiplex PCR, and its TCRdb copy is limited to in-frame clones, with some not included. The sample carries roughly 160,000 clones, less than 85% recorded once. The CDR3 contains 14 residues. Per germline, CDR1 SGHAT and CDR2 FQNNGV. V lost 1 base, J lost 1 base, and 4 bases lay in between. As concerns this clone: Antigen: not known. A single base separates this from a much larger clone, so it may be a read error.

The chain uses TRBV11-2 and TRBJ1-4; D is ambiguous. The origin of this receptor is a human donor with chronic lymphocytic leukemia. Sequencing was performed on PBMCs, taken after 24 months of ibrutinib treatment. In DNA, the CDR3 is TGTGCCAGCAGCTTAGCAGGAACTAATGAAAAACTGTTTTTT. Protein: CASSLAGTNEKLFF.